The T cell receptor beta chain described here comes from a study of ipilimumab plus nivolumab after autologous stem cell transplantation. Starting 14 to 28 days after autologous transplant, ipilimumab 1 mg/kg was given. The V gene's germline CDR1 is MNHEY and CDR2 SMNVEV (reference sequence). The germline V and J ends were trimmed by 8 bases and 1 base, with 13 bases remaining between them. CDR3 length equals 14 residues. Measured with immunoSEQ multiplex PCR; TCRdb has only the in-frame clones, and not every one. Here the sample spans about 40,000 clones, around 92% being singletons. The TCR was taken from a male donor with multiple myeloma. The V call is TRBV27, the J call TRBJ2-3; D gene unclear. The sample here was PBMCs, taken in a trial of ipilimumab plus nivolumab as post-transplant consolidation. The CDR3 sequence: CASRRGAGTDTQYF. CDR3 coding DNA: TGTGCCAGCCGGAGAGGCGCTGGCACAGATACGCAGTATTTT.